This T cell receptor (beta chain) appears in the sequencing data of a study of immune evolution from preneoplasia to lung adenocarcinoma. Profiling relied on immunoSEQ multiplex PCR, and the TCRdb table lists in-frame clones only, not all of them. The sample yields more than 10,000 clones, approximately 83% seen once. The sample was FFPE normal lung tissue adjacent to the tumor. The TCR sequence derives from a person aged 55-75 years with lung adenocarcinoma. Some clones in this sample may be carry-over from other donors' samples.

The CDR3 protein is CATSRDQARGGTGELFF. In DNA form, the CDR3 reads TGTGCCACCAGCAGAGATCAAGCCAGGGGAGGCACCGGGGAGCTGTTTTTT. This chain uses TRBV15 with TRBJ2-2; D is perhaps TRBD1 or TRBD2 (6 bases each). Trimming left V 0 bases short and J 4 bases short, with 15 bases between. The CDR3 extends over 17 amino acids. Germline V gene sequence: CDR1 LNHNV, CDR2 YYDKDF (reference sequence).